The 14 T cell receptor beta chains below come from one sample, sequenced in a study of T-cell memory formation after mild COVID-19. TCRdb re-derived calls from the 5' RACE reads in MiXCR, one entry per CDR3 protein. Here the sample spans roughly 450,000 distinct CDR3 sequences, 18% being singletons. Sequenced sample: PBMCs or a T cell subset sorted from them (not recorded which). Every receptor here comes from an adult woman who had mild COVID-19 (a few samples of this study predate the infection). Cell type and time point are not known.

This clonotype was counted many times. The rearrangement joins TRBV7-2 to TRBJ2-7, with D possibly matching TRBD2 (5 bases). The CDR3 contains 13 residues. Trimming pared 7 bases from V and 5 bases from J, leaving 15 bases between. Germline-derived CDR1 and CDR2 are SGHTA and FQGNSA. In nucleotides, the CDR3 is TGTGCCAGCACTCCGAGGGTTGTCCACGAGCAGTACTTC. Translating it yields CASTPRVVHEQYF.

This chain links TRBV5-5 with TRBJ1-6, with 7 nucleotides matching TRBD1. This CDR3 spans 16 amino acids. J lost 7 bases, V lost 5 bases, and 12 bases had no gene match. CDR1 and CDR2 from the germline V gene are SGHKS and YYEKEE (reference sequence). This CDR3 is CASRWGQNTGNSPLHF. The DNA for the CDR3 is TGTGCCAGCAGGTGGGGACAGAACACCGGAAATTCACCCCTCCACTTT.

The chain combines TRBV7-3 with TRBJ2-7; 7 bases agree with TRBD2. V was pared by 5 bases and J by 0 bases, with 7 bases of the junction left unmatched. Germline V lookup: CDR1 SGHTA, CDR2 FQGTGA. This CDR3 has 15 residues. DNA for the CDR3: TGTGCCAGCAGCCCCACCGGCGGGGGCTCCTACGAGCAGTACTTC. Protein: CASSPTGGGSYEQYF.

This clonotype showed up just a few times. V gene TRBV28 combines with J gene TRBJ2-7, with TRBD2 matching 12 bases. V lost 6 bases to trimming and J lost 1 base; unmatched junction nucleotides: 1. Germline V gives CDR1 MDHEN, CDR2 SYDVKM. This CDR3 spans 14 amino acids. The CDR3: CASRGLAGSYEQYF. The CDR3 bases are TGTGCCAGCAGAGGACTAGCGGGATCCTACGAGCAGTACTTC.

This clonotype was recorded many times. The chain joins TRBV5-1 to TRBJ2-7; the D gene could be TRBD1 or TRBD2 (6 bases each). Deletions cut 0 bases from V and 1 base from J, with 17 bases between. There are 17 residues in the CDR3. CDR1 is SGHRS and CDR2 is YFSETQ in the germline V gene. The CDR3 DNA reads TGCGCCAGCAGCTTGGCCCTACAGGGAGGAAGATCCTACGAGCAGTACTTC. Its protein is CASSLALQGGRSYEQYF.

The chain carries TRBV25-1 and TRBJ1-2; 7 bases agree with TRBD1. Per the germline V gene, CDR1 is MGHDK and CDR2 is SYGVNS. The junction had 7 bases not matched to a gene; V was cut back by 10 bases and J by 8 bases. The CDR3 totals 11 residues. DNA for the CDR3: TGTGCCACACAAGACAGGGCGGGCTACACCTTC. Its protein product is CATQDRAGYTF.

This clonotype was counted ten times or more. The chain links TRBV21-1 to TRBJ2-1; TRBD2, the table's D call, was not compared with the DNA. TRBV21-1 is classified as a pseudogene. The CDR3 extends over 18 amino acids. The CDR3 reads CASSPGLAGVGAYNEQFF. The CDR3 DNA follows: TGTGCCAGCAGTCCGGGACTAGCGGGAGTAGGGGCATACAATGAGCAGTTCTTC.

This clonotype has a count of ten or more. The chain links TRBV7-9 to TRBJ2-5; tentatively, D is TRBD1 or TRBD2 (5 bases each). V gave up 5 bases and J gave up 2 bases, with 18 bases separating them. Germline V gene data show CDR1 as SEHNR and CDR2 as FQNEAQ (reference sequence). The length of the CDR3 is 16 residues. The DNA for the CDR3 is TGTGCCAGCAGCGCCTGGGACCCCGGGGCTCAAGAGACCCAGTACTTC. This encodes CASSAWDPGAQETQYF.

This sequence joins TRBV9 and TRBJ2-5; D is possibly TRBD1 (6 bases). The germline V gene encodes CDR1 SGDLS and CDR2 YYNGEE. With 0 bases removed from V and 1 base from J, the gap between germline ends came to 13 bases. This CDR3 has 16 residues. The CDR3 DNA sequence: TGTGCCAGCAGCGTAGCGACAGGAGCCACCCAAGAGACCCAGTACTTC. Amino acid sequence: CASSVATGATQETQYF.

This chain uses TRBV4-2 with TRBJ2-6; TRBD1 or TRBD2 may be the D gene (6 bases each). This CDR3 has 16 amino acids. The germline V gene has CDR1 LGHNA and CDR2 YNFKEQ. V was pared by 1 base and J by 1 base, with 8 bases between. For the CDR3, the DNA is TGTGCCAGCAGCCAAGGAGGGGGGTCTGGGGCCAACGTCCTGACTTTC. It encodes CASSQGGGSGANVLTF.

Written as DNA, the CDR3 is TGTGCCAGCAGCTTAGATCTGTATAGCGCGTCCTACGAGCAGTACTTC. This encodes CASSLDLYSASYEQYF. The chain employs TRBV7-2 and TRBJ2-7; TRBD2 might be the D (5 bases). CDR3 size: 16 residues. Germline V gene lookup returns CDR1 SGHTA and CDR2 FQGNSA. V lost 1 base and J 1 base, leaving 14 bases between the germline ends.

V and J are TRBV9 and TRBJ1-1, with 7 bases lining up with TRBD1. CDR1 is SGDLS and CDR2 is YYNGEE in the germline V gene. CDR3 length equals 16 residues. The V gene end was trimmed by 4 bases and the J gene end by 1 base; junction bases not matched to a gene: 10. The CDR3 loop is CASSTQGGFRNTEAFF. CDR3 sequence (DNA): TGTGCCAGCAGCACCCAGGGGGGATTTAGGAACACTGAAGCTTTCTTT.

CDR3 nucleotides: TGTGCCAGCAGCGCAAGGGCCCTAGCGGGAGGGCCGGGGTACGAGCAGTACTTC. Its translation: CASSARALAGGPGYEQYF. The chain joins TRBV7-2 to TRBJ2-7; 12 bases are a match to TRBD2. Germline trimming cut 5 bases from V and 4 bases from J; bases unmatched to any gene: 15. Germline assignment: CDR1 SGHTA and CDR2 FQGNSA. The CDR3 runs 18 residues.

This clonotype has a handful of counts. V gene TRBV20-1 combines with J gene TRBJ1-4; 8 nucleotides agree with TRBD1. Germline V gene data show CDR1 as DFQATT and CDR2 as SNEGSKA (reference sequence). The CDR3 is 12 amino acids. Trimming removed 3 bases from V and 8 bases from J; junction bases left unmatched: 2. CDR3 in amino acids: CSASRGPEKLFF. The CDR3 region has the DNA TGCAGTGCTAGCAGGGGGCCCGAAAAACTGTTTTTT.